The present T cell receptor (beta chain) was sequenced within a study of post-analysis software for immune sequencing data. The wider study: The disease courses spanned relapsing-remitting, secondary progressive and progressive-relapsing forms of multiple sclerosis.

V was pared by 0 bases and J by 11 bases, with 13 bases between. Germline values: CDR1 SGHTA, CDR2 FQGNSA. The CDR3 is 13 amino acids. Unique molecular identifiers featured in each of the TCR beta cDNA libraries. Researchers reported 400,000 to 550,000 cDNA molecules coming from around 1 to 10 million T cells. TCRdb re-derived calls from the PCR reads in MiXCR, one entry per CDR3 protein. Among roughly 400,000 distinct CDR3 sequences listed, approximately 38% were seen once. This clonotype was detected a few times. The antigen remains unidentified. General study findings and limits: In patients, about five TRBV segments were more frequent than in controls, with TRBV5-6, TRBV5-1 and TRBV20-1 among them. Samples from one preparation batch, clustered by F measure, grouped strongly together. Compared with controls, patients showed significantly lower normalized Chao1 diversity.

The clonotype comes from a girl aged 2 to 9 with multiple sclerosis. Sequencing was done on a sample of blood. The J gene is TRBJ1-1, the V gene TRBV7-2; no clear D. CDR3 in amino acids: CASSLARGGGAFF. Here the CDR3 DNA reads TGTGCCAGCAGCTTAGCGCGAGGTGGAGGGGCTTTCTTT.